The T cell receptor beta chain under discussion was sequenced for a study of Graves' ophthalmopathy and Graves' hyperthyroidism. The overall study: Hyperthyroidism counted as stable given no ophthalmopathy within 18 months of follow-up.

Newly diagnosed, the hyperthyroidism patients had under 2 months' duration and were aged 18 to 65. In this cohort, patients with other autoimmune diseases, uncontrolled infections, pregnancy or lactation were excluded. On this clonotype itself: Its antigen remains unknown. The junction does not match germline at one end; this may be a read error.

RNA transcripts provided the template for amplifying TCR beta CDR3 regions. RT-PCR with HTBI primers came first, then second-round multiplex PCR. TCRdb itself ran the multiplex PCR reads through MiXCR, one entry per CDR3 protein. The profile shows around 1.1 million distinct CDR3 sequences, less than 45% of them singletons. Study-wide results and caveats: Ophthalmopathy versus stable hyperthyroidism: 13-signature model gave about 87% sensitivity, 81.08% specificity.

In germline, CDR1 is KGHDR, CDR2 SFDVKD. CDR3 size: 15 residues. Sequenced sample: peripheral blood or thyroid tissue (not recorded which). This TCR was sampled from an adult man with Graves' hyperthyroidism. This chain uses TRBV24-1 with TRBJ2-5; TRBD1 agrees at 7 bases. The end of the DNA aligns better with TRBJ2-1, so the J call may be wrong. The chain's CDR3 is CATSGAGKGAYDQFF. CDR3 coding DNA: TGTGCCACCAGTGGCGCCGGGAAGGGGGCCTATGACCAGTTCTTC.